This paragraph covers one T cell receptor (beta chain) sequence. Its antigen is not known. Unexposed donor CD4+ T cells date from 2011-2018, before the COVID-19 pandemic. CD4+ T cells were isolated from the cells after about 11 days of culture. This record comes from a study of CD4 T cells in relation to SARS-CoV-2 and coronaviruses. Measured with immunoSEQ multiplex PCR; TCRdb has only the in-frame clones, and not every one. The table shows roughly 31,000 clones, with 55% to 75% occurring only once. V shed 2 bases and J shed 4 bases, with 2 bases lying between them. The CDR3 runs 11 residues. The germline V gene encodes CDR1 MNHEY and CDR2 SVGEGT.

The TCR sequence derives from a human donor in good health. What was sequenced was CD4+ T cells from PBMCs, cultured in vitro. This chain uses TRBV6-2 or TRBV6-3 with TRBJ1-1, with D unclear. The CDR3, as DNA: TGTGCCAGCAGTTACGCCACTGAAGCTTTCTTT. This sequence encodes CASSYATEAFF.